These T cell receptor beta chains were read from a single sample in a study of blood T cell repertoires in COVID-19. Clones were read by immunoSEQ multiplex PCR, and TCRdb kept only the in-frame ones, dropping some. The profile covers 380,000 or so clones, with roughly 90% appearing a single time and approximately 1.2% taken by the ten largest. The source material was peripheral blood. Receptors were obtained from a man aged 40-49 years with acute or convalescent COVID-19. CDR3s include the opening cysteine and the closing phenylalanine or tryptophan. Fields, in order: D gene, J gene, V gene, clone size, CDR3 protein, CDR3 DNA. A D gene is named only where the DNA matches it firmly. Clone size is shown for a subset of rows, as once, few, many or a class of expanded clone.

D: TRBD1
J: TRBJ1-2
V: TRBV5-4
size: few
CDR3: CASSLEGTASAYGYTF
DNA: TGTGCCAGCAGCTTGGAAGGGACAGCCTCAGCCTATGGCTACACCTTC

D: .
J: TRBJ1-1
V: TRBV12-5
size: .
CDR3: CASGLDRSDEAFF
DNA: TGTGCTAGTGGTTTGGACAGGAGTGACGAAGCTTTCTTT

D: .
J: TRBJ2-2
V: TRBV10-1
size: .
CDR3: CASSESFSHFTGMTGELFF
DNA: TGCGCCAGCAGTGAGTCGTTTTCTCATTTTACAGGGATGACCGGGGAGCTGTTTTTT

D: .
J: TRBJ1-3
V: TRBV27
size: once
CDR3: CASSLARGNTIYF
DNA: TGTGCCAGCAGTTTAGCCCGGGGAAACACCATATATTTT

D: .
J: TRBJ2-3
V: TRBV6-4
size: .
CDR3: CASSDSGAFSTDTQYF
DNA: TGTGCCAGCAGTGACTCGGGGGCTTTTAGCACAGATACGCAGTATTTT

D: TRBD2
J: TRBJ2-7
V: TRBV27
size: .
CDR3: CASSLVAGGLSYEQYF
DNA: TGTGCCAGCAGTTTAGTAGCGGGAGGTCTCTCCTACGAGCAGTACTTC

D: TRBD1
J: TRBJ1-2
V: TRBV27
size: .
CDR3: CASSPQGASYGYTF
DNA: TGTGCCAGCAGTCCGCAGGGGGCGAGCTATGGCTACACCTTC

D: .
J: TRBJ1-4
V: TRBV5-1
size: .
CDR3: CASSGNRESSNEKLFF
DNA: TGCGCCAGCAGCGGAAACAGGGAATCCTCTAATGAAAAACTGTTTTTT

D: TRBD1
J: TRBJ1-4
V: TRBV25-1
size: .
CDR3: CASGDRDTNEKLFF
DNA: TGTGCCAGCGGGGACAGGGACACTAATGAAAAACTGTTTTTT

D: .
J: TRBJ2-7
V: TRBV23-1
size: .
CDR3: CASSQGGTEQYF
DNA: TGCGCCAGCAGTCAAGGAGGGACCGAGCAGTACTTC

D: .
J: TRBJ1-2
V: TRBV7-2
size: .
CDR3: CASSLVVGEWGGYGYTF
DNA: TGTGCCAGCAGCTTAGTCGTAGGGGAGTGGGGAGGGTATGGCTACACCTTC

D: TRBD2
J: TRBJ2-5
V: TRBV24-1
size: .
CDR3: CATSEPRHSGLAGGPPGETQYF
DNA: TGTGCCACCAGTGAACCCCGACATTCTGGACTAGCGGGAGGGCCTCCGGGAGAGACCCAGTACTTC

D: .
J: TRBJ2-3
V: TRBV11-3
size: .
CDR3: CASSLGRAADTQYF
DNA: TGTGCCAGCAGCTTAGGGAGGGCCGCCGATACGCAGTATTTT

D: .
J: TRBJ1-1
V: TRBV7-6
size: .
CDR3: CASSLESWGRGNTEAFF
DNA: TGTGCCAGCAGCTTAGAAAGCTGGGGGCGCGGGAACACTGAAGCTTTCTTT

D: .
J: TRBJ2-7
V: TRBV7-9
size: .
CDR3: CASSLSNGGAPTYEQYF
DNA: TGTGCCAGCAGCTTGTCGAATGGTGGAGCTCCAACCTACGAGCAGTACTTC

D: TRBD1
J: TRBJ1-4
V: TRBV25-1
size: .
CDR3: CASSEWEGTGGEKLFF
DNA: TGTGCCAGCAGTGAATGGGAGGGGACAGGGGGTGAAAAACTGTTTTTT

D: .
J: TRBJ1-3
V: TRBV9
size: once
CDR3: CASSVGTNTIYF
DNA: TGTGCCAGCAGCGTAGGGACTAACACCATATATTTT

D: .
J: TRBJ2-7
V: TRBV27
size: .
CDR3: CASSLSGGTLYEQYF
DNA: TGTGCCAGCAGTTTATCCGGCGGGACCTTGTACGAGCAGTACTTC

D: TRBD1
J: TRBJ1-4
V: TRBV5-1
size: few
CDR3: CASSHTGTGMGNEKLFF
DNA: TGCGCCAGCAGCCATACCGGGACAGGGATGGGAAATGAAAAACTGTTTTTT

D: TRBD1
J: TRBJ2-5
V: TRBV28
size: .
CDR3: CASSWTGQETQYF
DNA: TGTGCCAGCAGCTGGACAGGGCAGGAGACCCAGTACTTC

D: .
J: TRBJ2-7
V: TRBV7-9
size: .
CDR3: CASSLASRGIPYEQYF
DNA: TGTGCCAGCAGCTTAGCCTCGAGAGGCATCCCCTACGAGCAGTACTTC

D: TRBD1
J: TRBJ1-1
V: TRBV5-1
size: .
CDR3: CASSPRTGAPNTEAFF
DNA: TGCGCCAGCAGCCCCCGGACAGGGGCACCGAACACTGAAGCTTTCTTT

D: TRBD1
J: TRBJ1-2
V: TRBV5-5
size: .
CDR3: CASSFTPGGDYGYTF
DNA: TGTGCCAGCAGCTTTACTCCAGGGGGCGACTATGGCTACACCTTC